The clone carrying this T cell receptor beta chain occurred a few times. One end of the junction varies from germline; a read error may be responsible. Profiling relied on immunoSEQ multiplex PCR, and the TCRdb table lists in-frame clones only, not all of them. The table lists about 91,000 clones, approximately 89% of them singletons. The source of the sample is a study of OX40 agonist ivuxolimab in advanced cancers. CDR3 length: 14 residues. Germline assignment: CDR1 SGHTA and CDR2 FQGTGA. The chain recombines TRBV7-3 with TRBJ2-1; 7 bases agree with TRBD1. This specimen consisted of CD4+ or CD8+ T cells sorted from blood, obtained in a trial of the OX40 agonist ivuxolimab. The receptor was isolated from an adult with an advanced solid tumor such as melanoma, head and neck, liver or kidney cancer. CDR3 DNA sequence: TGTGCCAGCAGCCTAACTGGGACAGTTAATGAGCAGTTCTTC. Protein: CASSLTGTVNEQFF.